What follows are 14 T cell receptor beta chains derived from one specimen sequenced in a study of OX40 agonist ivuxolimab in advanced cancers. The method was immunoSEQ multiplex PCR; TCRdb's version includes in-frame clones alone and lacks a portion of them. Of 45,000 to 60,000 clones listed, approximately 89% are singletons. The starting material was CD4+ or CD8+ T cells sorted from blood, obtained in a trial of the OX40 agonist ivuxolimab. The receptors shown here come from an adult with an advanced solid tumor such as melanoma, head and neck, liver or kidney cancer.

In regard to this clone: Other DNA sequences from this sample encode an identical CDR3 as well. This rearrangement joins TRBV21-1 to TRBJ2-6; no DNA check was done on the table's D call, TRBD1. TRBV21-1 is listed as a pseudogene. CDR3 length: 18 residues. The CDR3 is CASSIRTGWSSGANVLTF. DNA of the CDR3: TGTGCCAGCAGCATCCGGACAGGGTGGAGCTCTGGGGCCAACGTCCTGACTTTC.

The chain uses TRBV6-1 and TRBJ1-4; 10 nucleotides line up with TRBD1. Germline-derived CDR1 and CDR2 are MNHNS and SASEGT. The CDR3 loop spans 14 amino acids. V gave up 5 bases and J gave up 6 bases; unmatched junction bases: 3. The DNA of the CDR3 is TGTGCCAGCAGTAGGGACAGGGGCTATGAAAAACTGTTTTTT. This codes for CASSRDRGYEKLFF.

The gene calls are TRBV18 and TRBJ1-5, with 8 bases aligning to TRBD1. This CDR3 has 16 residues. V gave up 1 base and J gave up 4 bases; unmatched junction bases: 6. Germline CDR1 is KGHSH and CDR2 is LQKENI. Here the CDR3 DNA reads TGTGCCAGCTCACCACGGGTACAGGGGGAGAATCAGCCCCAGCATTTT. It codes for CASSPRVQGENQPQHF. Together with reference TRBV18 and TRBJ1-5, the CDR3 gives the full variable domain: NAGVMQNPRHLVRRRGQEARLRCSPMKGHSHVYWYRQLPEEGLKFMVYLQKENIIDESGMPKERFSAEFPKEGPSILRIQQVVRGDSAAYFCASSPRVQGENQPQHFGDGTRLSIL.

The V call is TRBV20-1, the J call TRBJ2-7; D gene uncertain. Trimming removed 2 bases at V and 3 bases at J, with 5 bases between. Germline V gene lookup returns CDR1 DFQATT and CDR2 SNEGSKA (reference sequence). The CDR3 runs 11 residues. The CDR3 protein is CSARQIYEQYF. DNA of the CDR3: TGCAGTGCTAGACAGATCTACGAGCAGTACTTC.

The V call is TRBV19, the J call TRBJ1-2; 8 bases match TRBD1. After removal of 5 bases from V and 10 bases from J, the junction contained 12 bases not matched to a gene. CDR3 length: 14 amino acids. CDR1 is LNHDA, CDR2 SQIVND, per germline (reference sequence). CDR3 DNA sequence: TGTGCCAGTAGTCTCCTGATTGGACAGGGATACTACACCTTC. Residues: CASSLLIGQGYYTF.

The chain recombines TRBV4-2 with TRBJ1-4, with 10 nucleotides matching TRBD1. With V trimmed by 1 base and J by 7 bases, 6 bases remained unmatched. The germline gives CDR1 LGHNA, CDR2 YNFKEQ. The CDR3 spans 16 residues. The CDR3 DNA sequence: TGTGCCAGCAGCCAAGGCCGACAGGGGGCAGGTGAAAAACTGTTTTTT. It is translated as CASSQGRQGAGEKLFF.

About this clone itself: Additional DNA sequences in this sample encode the identical CDR3. CDR3 sequence: CASSFSRLGSGGAQGVREQYF. The DNA for the CDR3 is TGTGCCAGCAGTTTTTCACGGCTTGGGAGCGGGGGGGCGCAAGGGGTGAGGGAGCAGTACTTC. The J gene is TRBJ2-7, the V gene TRBV28; 10 positions agree with TRBD2. J gave up 7 bases and V 3 bases, and 27 bases lay outside the gene matches. Germline CDR1 reads MDHEN; CDR2 reads SYDVKM. The CDR3 spans 21 residues.

The rearrangement links TRBV5-4 to TRBJ2-7; no definite D call. Germline values: CDR1 SGHNT, CDR2 YYREEE (reference sequence). This CDR3 spans 16 amino acids. V lost 0 bases and J 2 bases, leaving 15 bases between the germline ends. CDR3 region: CASSLAGSGGTYEQYF. The CDR3 DNA is TGTGCCAGCAGCTTGGCAGGATCTGGCGGAACCTACGAGCAGTACTTC. Full variable domain (missing parts from reference TRBV5-4 and TRBJ2-7): ETGVTQSPTHLIKTRGQQVTLRCSSQSGHNTVSWYQQALGQGPQFIFQYYREEENGRGNFPPRFSGLQFPNYSSELNVNALELDDSALYLCASSLAGSGGTYEQYFGPGTRLTVT.

V gene TRBV5-1 combines with J gene TRBJ2-7; 8 nucleotides align to TRBD1. Per germline, CDR1 SGHRS and CDR2 YFSETQ. J was trimmed by 2 bases and V by 4 bases; bases with no gene match: 8. This CDR3 has 15 residues. CDR3 DNA: TGCGCCAGCAGCCTAGGGACAGGTAACACCTACGAGCAGTACTTC. Its translation is CASSLGTGNTYEQYF.

The V call is TRBV7-6, the J call TRBJ1-1; D remains ambiguous. Per the germline V gene, CDR1 is SGHVS and CDR2 is FNYEAQ. The V gene lost 3 bases and the J gene lost 10 bases, with 18 bases spanning the gap. The length of the CDR3 is 14 residues. The CDR3 region has the DNA TGTGCCAGCAGCTTTTCCGACTCCCCGAAGGGAGCTTTCTTT. Residues: CASSFSDSPKGAFF.

V is TRBV2 and J is TRBJ1-6; 9 positions agree with TRBD1. CDR1 is SNHLY, CDR2 FYNNEI, per germline. This CDR3 has 14 amino acids. V shed 2 bases and J 15 bases; nucleotides not matched to a gene: 8. CDR3 coding DNA: TGTGCCAGCAGTGAAAGATCGGACAGGGGAGACCTCCACTTT. This sequence encodes CASSERSDRGDLHF.

This clone was detected only once. V gene TRBV5-1 combines with J gene TRBJ2-3; 7 bases are shared with TRBD1. The germline V gene has CDR1 SGHRS and CDR2 YFSETQ. The CDR3 is 13 residues long. V was pared by 5 bases and J by 8 bases, with 8 bases of the junction left unmatched. The CDR3 protein is CASSEEGALTQYF. The CDR3 region has the DNA TGCGCCAGCAGTGAAGAGGGGGCCCTTACGCAGTATTTT.

CDR3 coding DNA: TGTGCCAGCAGTCCACTGATGTCCTACAATGAGCAGTTCTTC. Residues: CASSPLMSYNEQFF. This chain joins TRBV27 and TRBJ2-1; the D is unclear. The CDR3 spans 14 residues. Germline V gene data show CDR1 as MNHEY and CDR2 as SMNVEV (reference sequence). V was shortened by 5 bases and J by 1 base, with 9 bases between the two germline ends.

The V gene is TRBV20-1, the J gene TRBJ2-7, with D possibly TRBD2 on 5 matching bases. This CDR3 is 11 amino acids long. V shed 0 bases and J shed 8 bases, with 8 bases lying between them. Germline lookup yields CDR1 DFQATT and CDR2 SNEGSKA (reference sequence). Here the CDR3 DNA reads TGCAGTGCTAGAGATCCGGGGAAGCAGTACTTC. Its protein is CSARDPGKQYF.